The entry below gives a single T cell receptor beta chain sequence along with its context. The data belong to a study of CD8 T cells in Susac syndrome. The CDR3 totals 13 residues. The germline V and J ends were trimmed by 3 bases and 3 bases, with 7 bases remaining between them. Per germline, CDR1 MNHNS and CDR2 SASEGT. Sequencing of TCR beta was performed on blood CD8+ T cells and on blood CD4+ T cells. Controls were healthy donors chosen to match patients in age and sex. A quantity of about 0.5 to 1 ug RNA underwent reverse transcription using random hexamers. Amplification of TCR beta CDR3 across 54 Vbeta and 13 Jbeta was performed with immunoSEQ multiplex PCR. A single record per CDR3 protein comes from TCRdb applying MiXCR to the immunoSEQ multiplex PCR reads. Among 150,000 or so distinct CDR3 sequences listed, around 93% were seen once.

Material for sequencing was CD4+ T cells from PBMCs. The source is a human donor in good health. The J gene is TRBJ2-3, the V gene TRBV6-1; D remains unclear. The CDR3 is CASSDPPTDTQYF. The CDR3 nucleotides are TGTGCCAGCAGTGATCCACCTACAGATACGCAGTATTTT.